These 19 T cell receptor beta chains share one sample of origin, sequenced in a study of beta chain features in type 1 diabetes. Regarding the study as a whole: In all four CD4+ subsets, TCRB CDR3 length was significantly, moderately reduced in type 1 diabetes.

cDNA synthesis used the whole RNA isolate, giving expressed TCRB sequences. Method: immunoSEQ multiplex PCR; TCRdb's copy keeps in-frame clones and lacks some. The repertoire includes about 390,000 clones, 8.5% to 10% of them detected once, and roughly 0.54% sits in the top ten. Their antigen targets remain unknown. The sequenced material came from central memory CD4+ T cells from blood. Source of these receptors: a man aged 30 to 39 with type 1 diabetes.

This clone appeared a few times. The chain employs TRBV2 and TRBJ2-2; D unclear. The CDR3 extends over 13 amino acids. The V end lost 3 bases, the J end lost 6 bases, and 8 bases lay between the germline ends. CDR1 is SNHLY and CDR2 is FYNNEI in the germline V gene. CDR3 residues: CASSDSPPGELFF. DNA for the CDR3: TGTGCCAGCAGTGACTCCCCACCCGGGGAGCTGTTTTTT.

Written as DNA, the CDR3 is TGCGCCAGCAGCTTCCGGGAAAGCACAGATACGCAGTATTTT. Its protein product is CASSFRESTDTQYF. The rearrangement joins TRBV5-1 to TRBJ2-3; perhaps TRBD2 as D (5 bases). The CDR3 is 14 residues long. V was shortened by 2 bases and J by 0 bases, with 7 bases between the two germline ends. CDR1 and CDR2 (germline): SGHRS, YFSETQ.

This clone was counted between two and nine times. The chain carries TRBV30 and TRBJ1-4; the match to TRBD1 covers 7 bases. The length of the CDR3 is 14 residues. Unmatched junction bases numbered 6, after V lost 4 bases and J lost 4 bases. CDR1 is GTSNPN, CDR2 SVGIG, per germline (reference sequence). The CDR3 spells CAWNPGTVNEKLFF. DNA of the CDR3: TGTGCCTGGAACCCCGGGACAGTTAATGAAAAACTGTTTTTT.

This clone has more than one count but fewer than ten. This chain joins TRBV9 and TRBJ2-7; D is undetermined. V lost 3 bases, J lost 3 bases, and 13 bases lay in between. Germline CDR1 is SGDLS and CDR2 is YYNGEE. The length of the CDR3 is 14 residues. The DNA of the CDR3 is TGTGCCAGCAGCGCAGAGGACGGCTACTACGAGCAGTACTTC. Translated, it gives CASSAEDGYYEQYF.

The chain carries TRBV2 and TRBJ1-5; 7 bases match TRBD1. CDR3 length: 15 residues. The V gene's germline CDR1 is SNHLY and CDR2 FYNNEI. Trimming removed 3 bases from V and 3 bases from J; junction bases left unmatched: 5. The chain's CDR3 is CASSDRGQINQPQHF. CDR3 in DNA: TGTGCCAGCAGTGATCGGGGACAGATCAATCAGCCCCAGCATTTT.

This clone was detected many times. Other nucleotide sequences from this sample produce the same CDR3. The rearrangement joins TRBV4-2 to TRBJ2-1; the match to TRBD2 covers 13 bases. V shed 4 bases and J 1 base; nucleotides not matched to a gene: 1. The germline CDR1 and CDR2 sequences are LGHNA and YNFKEQ. The CDR3 has 16 residues. CDR3 sequence reads: CASSRGLAGSYNEQFF. CDR3 coding DNA: TGTGCCAGCAGCCGGGGACTAGCGGGATCCTACAATGAGCAGTTCTTC.

Comments on this clone: Other DNA sequences in this specimen translate into the identical CDR3. The V call is TRBV7-9, the J call TRBJ1-5; D is ambiguous. Germline CDR1 is SEHNR and CDR2 is FQNEAQ (reference sequence). The CDR3 spans 13 residues. Trimming took off 1 base at V and 5 bases at J, with 6 bases between the two ends. The CDR3 sequence: CASSLDADQPQHF. The CDR3 coding sequence is TGTGCCAGCAGCTTAGATGCGGATCAGCCCCAGCATTTT.

This clone was observed a few times. The rearrangement joins TRBV25-1 to TRBJ2-5, with TRBD1 as a possible D gene (7 bases). Gene TRBJ2-7 matches the end of the DNA better, so the J call may be wrong. Germline CDR1 reads MGHDK; CDR2 reads SYGVNS. This CDR3 is built from 13 residues. This CDR3 is CASSRRGRDEQYF. CDR3 in DNA: TGTGCCAGCAGTCGGAGGGGGCGGGACGAGCAGTACTTC.

This clone has just a few counts. This chain joins TRBV9 and TRBJ2-5, with D tentatively TRBD2 (6 bases). The CDR3 consists of 18 residues. V lost 0 bases and J 1 base, leaving 19 bases between the germline ends. Germline CDR1 and CDR2: SGDLS and YYNGEE. This CDR3 is CASSVGGAGGRGQETQYF. DNA for the CDR3: TGTGCCAGCAGCGTAGGAGGTGCCGGGGGAAGGGGCCAAGAGACCCAGTACTTC.

This clone was detected only a few times. This chain links TRBV28 with TRBJ1-5, with D uncertain. From germline, CDR1 is MDHEN and CDR2 SYDVKM. This CDR3 is 15 amino acids long. V was pared by 6 bases and J by 0 bases, with 12 bases between. CDR3 bases: TGTGCCAGCAGGTGGATTCAGGATAGCAATCAGCCCCAGCATTTT. This sequence encodes CASRWIQDSNQPQHF.

This clone has just a few counts. The rearrangement uses TRBV11-2 and TRBJ2-5, with a weak D call TRBD2 (5 bases). This CDR3 has 14 residues. Trimming removed 5 bases at V and 5 bases at J, with 15 bases between. CDR1 is SGHAT, CDR2 FQNNGV, per germline. CDR3 sequence (DNA): TGTGCCAGCAGCCCCTACGGGGATGGTGAGACCCAGTACTTC. Its translation is CASSPYGDGETQYF.

This clone was seen only a few times. This chain uses TRBV28 with TRBJ1-2; D is unresolved. This CDR3 has 11 amino acids. CDR1 is MDHEN and CDR2 is SYDVKM in the germline V gene. Between the trimmed V and J ends, which lost 5 bases and 8 bases, there was a span of 9 bases. The DNA of the CDR3 is TGTGCCAGCAGTCACCCGAGAGGCTACACCTTC. Protein sequence: CASSHPRGYTF.

This clone has more than one count but fewer than ten. This chain joins TRBV27 and TRBJ2-5; 10 positions match TRBD1. This CDR3 contains 16 residues. Per the germline V gene, CDR1 is MNHEY and CDR2 is SMNVEV (reference sequence). Trimming took 5 bases from V and 2 from J; bases not matched to a gene: 8. CDR3 protein: CASSEDPDRGQETQYF. DNA for the CDR3: TGTGCCAGCAGTGAAGACCCGGACAGGGGGCAAGAGACCCAGTACTTC.

Only a few counts were recorded for this clone. The chain combines TRBV7-2 with TRBJ1-1, with a tentative D call TRBD1 (6 bases). Deletions cut 1 base from V and 11 bases from J, with 11 bases between. Germline CDR1 is SGHTA and CDR2 is FQGNSA. This CDR3 comprises 12 residues. The CDR3 is CASSLGRRGAFF. CDR3 nucleotides: TGTGCCAGCAGCTTAGGCCGTAGGGGGGCTTTCTTT.

V is TRBV7-2 and J is TRBJ2-6, with D perhaps TRBD2 (7 bases). Trimming removed 7 bases at V and 3 bases at J, with 13 bases between. This CDR3 region has 15 residues. Germline V lookup: CDR1 SGHTA, CDR2 FQGNSA. The CDR3 spells CASKRGAVGANVLTF. CDR3 sequence (DNA): TGTGCCAGCAAACGGGGGGCGGTTGGGGCCAACGTCCTGACTTTC.

This clone turned up a few times. The chain has TRBV6-6 and TRBJ2-2, with D perhaps TRBD1 (5 bases). Germline assignment: CDR1 MNHNY and CDR2 SVGAGI (reference sequence). This CDR3 contains 15 residues. The ends were cut back, 0 bases at V and 4 bases at J, with 9 bases in the middle. The CDR3 sequence: CASSYSWQGTGELFF. The CDR3 DNA reads TGTGCCAGCAGTTACTCTTGGCAGGGCACCGGGGAGCTGTTTTTT.

This clone occurred a few times. The chain has TRBV7-3 and TRBJ2-1; 13 nucleotides agree with TRBD2. The CDR3 has 16 residues. The V and J ends lost 5 bases and 3 bases, in that order; junction bases with no gene match: 4. Germline V CDR1 and CDR2: SGHTA, FQGTGA. The CDR3: CASSGGTSGNYNEQFF. The DNA of the CDR3 is TGTGCCAGCAGCGGAGGGACTAGCGGGAACTACAATGAGCAGTTCTTC.

The chain combines TRBV6-1 with TRBJ2-3; 11 positions match TRBD2. Losses at the gene ends were 11 bases for V and 2 bases for J; bases not matched to a gene: 6. Per germline, CDR1 MNHNS and CDR2 SASEGT. This CDR3 spans 14 amino acids. The CDR3 DNA reads as TGTGCCGCTTCACTAGCGGGAGTCACAGATACGCAGTATTTT. It yields the protein CAASLAGVTDTQYF.

Many counts were recorded for this clone. This chain uses TRBV20-1 with TRBJ1-1; D is ambiguous. The CDR3 spans 11 residues. The ends were cut back, 6 bases at V and 7 bases at J, with 12 bases in the middle. Germline CDR1 DFQATT, CDR2 SNEGSKA (reference sequence). CDR3 in DNA: TGCAGTGCCGCGGACCTCGGTGAAGCTTTCTTT. Its translation is CSAADLGEAFF.